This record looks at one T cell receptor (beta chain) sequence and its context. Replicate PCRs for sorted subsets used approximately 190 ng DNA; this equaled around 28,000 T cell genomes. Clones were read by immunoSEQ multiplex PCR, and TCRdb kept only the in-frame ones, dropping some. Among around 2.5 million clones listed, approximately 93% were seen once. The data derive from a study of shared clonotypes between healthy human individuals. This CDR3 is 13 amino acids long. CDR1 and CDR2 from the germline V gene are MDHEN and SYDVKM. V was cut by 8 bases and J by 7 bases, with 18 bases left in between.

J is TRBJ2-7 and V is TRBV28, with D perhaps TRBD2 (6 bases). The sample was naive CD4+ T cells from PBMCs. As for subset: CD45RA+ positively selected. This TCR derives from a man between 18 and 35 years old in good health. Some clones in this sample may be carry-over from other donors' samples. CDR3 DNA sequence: TGTGCCAGCCTCCTAGGACGGAGGGGAGAGCAGTACTTC. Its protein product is CASLLGRRGEQYF.